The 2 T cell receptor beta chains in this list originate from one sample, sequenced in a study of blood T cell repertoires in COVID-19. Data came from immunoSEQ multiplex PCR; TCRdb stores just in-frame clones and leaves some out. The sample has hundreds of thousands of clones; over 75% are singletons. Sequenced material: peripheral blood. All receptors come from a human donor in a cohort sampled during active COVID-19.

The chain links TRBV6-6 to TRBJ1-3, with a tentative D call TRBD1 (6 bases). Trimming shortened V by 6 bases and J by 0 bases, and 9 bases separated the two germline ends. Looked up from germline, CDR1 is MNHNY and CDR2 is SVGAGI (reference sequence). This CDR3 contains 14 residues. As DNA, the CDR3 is TGTGCCAGCAGCTCAGGGGACTCTGGAAACACCATATATTTT. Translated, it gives CASSSGDSGNTIYF.

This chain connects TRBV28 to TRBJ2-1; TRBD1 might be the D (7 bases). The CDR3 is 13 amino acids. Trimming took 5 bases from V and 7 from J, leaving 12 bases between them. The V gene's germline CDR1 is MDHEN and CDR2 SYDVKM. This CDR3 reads CASSGLQGNEQFF. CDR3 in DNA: TGTGCCAGCAGTGGACTACAGGGGAATGAGCAGTTCTTC.